Shown below are 19 T cell receptor beta chains from a single sample sequenced in a study of beta chain features in type 1 diabetes. Findings and limits, study-wide: Among patients with Type 1 diabetes, TCRB CDR3s were moderately but significantly shorter in every one of the four CD4+ subsets.

Which antigens these TCRs recognize remains unknown. TCRB transcripts that were expressed got sequenced, as all of the isolated RNA had been reverse transcribed. Using immunoSEQ multiplex PCR, the repertoire was profiled, and TCRdb retains in-frame clones only, with some absent. The sample carries around 710,000 clones, around 12% recorded once. Sequenced material: naive CD4+ T cells from blood. Receptors were obtained from a man aged 30-40 years with type 1 diabetes.

This chain joins TRBV28 and TRBJ1-5; unclear D gene. V shed 1 base and J shed 0 bases, with 10 bases lying between them. From germline, CDR1 is MDHEN and CDR2 SYDVKM. The CDR3 totals 16 residues. The DNA of the CDR3 is TGTGCCAGCAGTTTATCGGCAGCCGCTAGCAATCAGCCCCAGCATTTT. This codes for CASSLSAAASNQPQHF.

This chain connects TRBV9 to TRBJ2-3; TRBD1 agrees at 7 bases. V lost 3 bases, J lost 2 bases, and 6 bases stayed unmatched. CDR1 and CDR2 from the germline V gene are SGDLS and YYNGEE. This CDR3 comprises 15 residues. CDR3 bases: TGTGCCAGCAGCGCGACAGGGTACTACACAGATACGCAGTATTTT. Its translation is CASSATGYYTDTQYF. The whole variable domain, remainder taken from reference TRBV9 and TRBJ2-3, is DSGVTQTPKHLITATGQRVTLRCSPRSGDLSVYWYQQSLDQGLQFLIQYYNGEERAKGNILERFSAQQFPDLHSELNLSSLELGDSALYFCASSATGYYTDTQYFGPGTRLTVL.

The V gene is TRBV7-9, the J gene TRBJ1-5; D is ambiguous. V gave up 1 base and J gave up 2 bases, with 12 bases separating them. The CDR3 runs 16 residues. Germline V gene sequence: CDR1 SEHNR, CDR2 FQNEAQ (reference sequence). Written as DNA, the CDR3 is TGTGCCAGCAGCTTAGGAGGGCCCTGGGGCAATCAGCCCCAGCATTTT. Amino acids: CASSLGGPWGNQPQHF.

This clone came up a few times. The rearrangement links TRBV5-4 to TRBJ2-5; D is possibly TRBD2 (6 bases). The germline V gene encodes CDR1 SGHNT and CDR2 YYREEE (reference sequence). Trimming removed 4 bases at V and 2 bases at J, with 9 bases between. CDR3 length equals 13 residues. CDR3 bases: TGTGCCAGCAGCATCGGGACTCAAGAGACCCAGTACTTC. Translated: CASSIGTQETQYF.

This clone was counted between two and nine times. V usage is TRBV27 and J usage is TRBJ1-5; possibly TRBD1 for D (6 bases). The CDR3 runs to 14 residues. V was shortened by 4 bases and J by 4 bases, with 11 bases between the two germline ends. Germline V gene data show CDR1 as MNHEY and CDR2 as SMNVEV (reference sequence). In nucleotides, the CDR3 is TGTGCCAGCAGTTGGGCTCAGGGGAATCAGCCCCAGCATTTT. Translated: CASSWAQGNQPQHF.

This clone has a handful of counts. The chain combines TRBV9 with TRBJ1-2; 8 bases are shared with TRBD1. CDR1 is SGDLS, CDR2 YYNGEE, per germline. This CDR3 has 16 amino acids. With 2 bases clipped from V and 3 bases from J, the junction kept 9 bases outside the gene matches. CDR3 sequence (DNA): TGTGCCAGCAGCGTGGCAGGGGGCTCCCTGGACTATGGCTACACCTTC. Protein sequence: CASSVAGGSLDYGYTF.

The chain couples TRBV6-4 to TRBJ2-2; the D gene is possibly TRBD1 (5 bases). Germline V gene lookup returns CDR1 MRHNA and CDR2 SNTAGT. V gave up 3 bases and J gave up 6 bases, with 14 bases separating them. This CDR3 has 15 amino acids. The CDR3 DNA sequence: TGTGCCAGCAGTGAAGGGGCAGGGCGGTCCGGGGAGCTGTTTTTT. Translating it yields CASSEGAGRSGELFF.

This clone came up a few times. The V call is TRBV6-5, the J call TRBJ1-1, with no clear D. The germline gives CDR1 MNHEY, CDR2 SVGAGI. V was pared by 2 bases and J by 1 base, with 8 bases between. CDR3 length: 14 residues. CDR3 sequence: CASSYKVSNTEAFF. CDR3 DNA sequence: TGTGCCAGCAGTTACAAGGTATCGAACACTGAAGCTTTCTTT.

This clone was counted only a few times. This sequence joins TRBV25-1 and TRBJ1-2; TRBD1 might be the D (6 bases). CDR3 size: 17 residues. Germline loops: CDR1 MGHDK, CDR2 SYGVNS. With 4 bases removed from V and 1 base from J, the gap between germline ends came to 19 bases. CDR3 amino acids: CASSASIGEGGNYGYTF. CDR3 in DNA: TGTGCCAGCAGTGCATCAATAGGTGAAGGGGGTAACTATGGCTACACCTTC.

The rearrangement links TRBV9 to TRBJ1-1; D gene ambiguous. V was pared by 0 bases and J by 1 base, with 10 bases between. The CDR3 extends over 15 amino acids. In germline, CDR1 is SGDLS, CDR2 YYNGEE. CDR3 protein: CASSVEVTANTEAFF. The CDR3 DNA reads as TGTGCCAGCAGCGTAGAGGTCACAGCGAACACTGAAGCTTTCTTT. Combining the CDR3 with reference TRBV9 and TRBJ1-1 gives the whole variable domain DSGVTQTPKHLITATGQRVTLRCSPRSGDLSVYWYQQSLDQGLQFLIQYYNGEERAKGNILERFSAQQFPDLHSELNLSSLELGDSALYFCASSVEVTANTEAFFGQGTRLTVV.

The sample holds a few counts of this clone. The J gene is TRBJ2-1, the V gene TRBV27, with a weak D call TRBD1 (6 bases). CDR1 and CDR2 from the germline V gene are MNHEY and SMNVEV (reference sequence). Trimming cost V 1 base and J 8 bases, with 12 bases left between them. This CDR3 has 14 amino acids. The CDR3 is CASSLYTGWDEQFF. CDR3 nucleotides: TGTGCCAGCAGTTTATACACAGGGTGGGATGAGCAGTTCTTC.

J is TRBJ1-1 and V is TRBV7-9, with a tentative D call TRBD1 (5 bases). V shed 1 base and J shed 5 bases, with 11 bases lying between them. This CDR3 is built from 14 residues. Germline values: CDR1 SEHNR, CDR2 FQNEAQ (reference sequence). The CDR3 DNA reads as TGTGCCAGCAGCTTAGAGTCCGGGGGAACTGAAGCTTTCTTT. This sequence encodes CASSLESGGTEAFF.

The V gene is TRBV4-2, the J gene TRBJ1-5, with D possibly being TRBD1 (6 bases). V was clipped by 0 bases and J by 2 bases, with 11 bases between them. Germline V lookup: CDR1 LGHNA, CDR2 YNFKEQ. CDR3 length equals 16 residues. Here the CDR3 reads CASSQDNREGNQPQHF. The CDR3 DNA follows: TGTGCCAGCAGCCAAGATAACAGGGAAGGCAATCAGCCCCAGCATTTT.

The chain uses TRBV4-1 and TRBJ2-1; perhaps TRBD2 as D (6 bases). Deletions cut 4 bases from V and 0 bases from J, with 13 bases between. CDR3 length equals 16 residues. The germline V gene encodes CDR1 MGHRA and CDR2 YSYEKL. Written as DNA, the CDR3 is TGCGCCAGCAGCCCGGGACTCACCAACTCCTACAATGAGCAGTTCTTC. Translation: CASSPGLTNSYNEQFF.

The V call is TRBV19, the J call TRBJ1-2; D call uncertain. V was shortened by 8 bases and J by 7 bases, with 23 bases between the two germline ends. CDR3 length: 15 amino acids. CDR1 is LNHDA and CDR2 is SQIVND in the germline V gene (reference sequence). The CDR3 here is CASDEGSRRPGGYTF. As DNA, the CDR3 is TGTGCCAGTGATGAGGGCAGCCGGCGTCCCGGTGGCTACACCTTC.

This clone was observed a few times. Other DNA sequences from this sample encode an identical CDR3 as well. The chain recombines TRBV29-1 with TRBJ1-2, with TRBD1 matching over 12 bases. The trim removed 2 bases at V and 7 bases at J, leaving 5 bases unmatched. The CDR3 runs to 14 residues. CDR1 is SQVTM and CDR2 is ANQGSEA in the germline V gene. This chain's CDR3 is CSVELGQGAGGYTF. The CDR3 nucleotides read TGCAGCGTTGAATTGGGACAGGGGGCCGGTGGCTACACCTTC.

This clone was picked up a small number of times. Other nucleotide sequences from this sample produce the same CDR3. This rearrangement joins TRBV11-3 to TRBJ2-1; D is undetermined. Germline values: CDR1 SGHNT, CDR2 YENEEA. V lost 3 bases to trimming and J lost 7 bases, with 4 bases between them. The CDR3 is 11 residues long. The CDR3 spells CASSLGNEQFF. The CDR3 DNA reads TGTGCCAGCAGCTTGGGTAATGAGCAGTTCTTC. Supplemented by reference TRBV11-3 and TRBJ2-1, the full variable domain reads EAGVVQSPRYKIIEKKQPVAFWCNPISGHNTLYWYLQNLGQGPELLIRYENEEAVDDSQLPKDRFSAERLKGVDSTLKIQPAELGDSAVYLCASSLGNEQFFGPGTRLTVL.

The chain joins TRBV9 to TRBJ1-5; weak D call: TRBD1 (5 bases). From germline, CDR1 is SGDLS and CDR2 YYNGEE. V dropped 4 bases and J dropped 4 bases, with 9 bases sitting between them. CDR3 size: 13 residues. The CDR3 DNA is TGTGCCAGCAGCTACAGGTCGAATCAGCCCCAGCATTTT. This codes for CASSYRSNQPQHF.

The CDR3: CASSTDGNTIYF. In DNA form, the CDR3 reads TGTGCCAGCAGCACGGATGGAAACACCATATATTTT. V gene TRBV5-4 combines with J gene TRBJ1-3; D remains ambiguous. Germline V gene data show CDR1 as SGHNT and CDR2 as YYREEE (reference sequence). This CDR3 region has 12 residues. Trimming removed 4 bases at V and 3 bases at J, with 5 bases between.